A single sample is the source of the 8 T cell receptor beta chains below, sequenced in a study of cytomegalovirus exposure and HLA in healthy donors. Primers: 60 Vbeta forward and 13 Jbeta reverse. The data were produced by immunoSEQ multiplex PCR, yet TCRdb's version contains in-frame clones alone and is incomplete. Found here are about 190,000 clones, about 77% of them singletons; the top ten hold about 5%. The sample comprised PBMCs. These TCRs come from a man between 25 and 39 years old in good health and CMV-seropositive.

This chain links TRBV5-1 with TRBJ2-2, with D possibly being TRBD2 (5 bases). The V end lost 5 bases, the J end lost 2 bases, and 13 bases lay between the germline ends. Per the germline V gene, CDR1 is SGHRS and CDR2 is YFSETQ. The CDR3 is 15 amino acids. For the CDR3, the DNA is TGCGCCAGCAGGCCGGCAGCGGCTAACACCGGGGAGCTGTTTTTT. Its translation is CASRPAAANTGELFF.

The J gene is TRBJ2-3, the V gene TRBV7-2; 9 bases line up with TRBD1. CDR3 length: 17 residues. Trimming cost V 0 bases and J 6 bases; bases outside gene matches: 10. CDR1 SGHTA and CDR2 FQGNSA come from the germline V gene. CDR3 protein: CASSLAGGQGVWDTQYF. The DNA for the CDR3 is TGTGCCAGCAGCTTAGCGGGGGGACAGGGTGTTTGGGATACGCAGTATTTT.

The CDR3, as DNA: TGTGCCAGCAGCGCACGGACAGGGGCCTACGAGCAGTACTTC. Its translation is CASSARTGAYEQYF. J is TRBJ2-7 and V is TRBV7-8; TRBD1 agrees at 9 bases. Germline assignment: CDR1 SGHVS and CDR2 FQNEAQ. With V trimmed by 5 bases and J by 2 bases, 4 bases remained unmatched. The CDR3 spans 14 residues.

The genes are TRBV29-1 and TRBJ2-7; TRBD1 is a possible D gene (6 bases). CDR3 length: 15 amino acids. V was pared by 0 bases and J by 4 bases, with 16 bases between. From germline, CDR1 is SQVTM and CDR2 ANQGSEA. CDR3 region: CSVEDRQGIRYEQYF. Here the CDR3 DNA reads TGCAGCGTTGAAGATCGGCAGGGGATCCGGTACGAGCAGTACTTC.

In the case of this clone: Other DNA sequences from this sample encode an identical CDR3 as well. The gene calls are TRBV6-5 and TRBJ2-7; D possibly corresponds to TRBD2 (6 bases). CDR3 length: 16 amino acids. With 0 bases removed from V and 0 bases from J, the gap between germline ends came to 12 bases. Germline values: CDR1 MNHEY, CDR2 SVGAGI. The CDR3 DNA sequence: TGTGCCAGCAGTTACTCTGGGGGAGGAAGCTCCTACGAGCAGTACTTC. Translation: CASSYSGGGSSYEQYF.

The chain couples TRBV14 to TRBJ1-2; D gene unclear. This CDR3 is built from 16 residues. V lost 1 base and J 2 bases, leaving 14 bases between the germline ends. Germline CDR1 and CDR2: SGHDN and FVKESK. CDR3 nucleotides: TGTGCCAGCAGCCAAGTAGTGCGAGGAGGGAACTATGGCTACACCTTC. Translating it yields CASSQVVRGGNYGYTF.

The rearrangement uses TRBV5-4 and TRBJ1-6; D is undetermined. Germline V gives CDR1 SGHNT, CDR2 YYREEE (reference sequence). V was trimmed by 4 bases and J by 2 bases, leaving 13 bases between them. The CDR3 is made up of 16 amino acids. The CDR3 nucleotides read TGTGCCAGCAGCATGGCGGCAGGCGCCTATAATTCACCCCTCCACTTT. Encoded protein: CASSMAAGAYNSPLHF.

The chain links TRBV7-3 to TRBJ2-5; maybe TRBD2 (5 bases). With 2 bases removed from V and 2 bases from J, the gap between germline ends came to 6 bases. In germline, CDR1 is SGHTA, CDR2 FQGTGA. CDR3 size: 13 residues. This chain's CDR3 is CASSLGLQETQYF. The CDR3, as DNA: TGTGCCAGCAGCTTAGGACTTCAAGAGACCCAGTACTTC.